The rows below give T cell receptor beta chains drawn from one sample of a study of T cell responses to AZD1222 COVID-19 vaccine. The method was immunoSEQ multiplex PCR; TCRdb's version includes in-frame clones alone and lacks a portion of them. This table holds under 130,000 clones, 80% to 95% found once. The sequenced sample was peripheral blood, obtained on day 0 of AZD1222 vaccination. The receptors were sampled from an adult in good health. Both conserved end residues are part of each CDR3. A D gene is named only where the DNA matches it firmly. Clone size appears in some rows only: once, few, many, or a class for an expanded clone.

D	J	size	length	V	CDR3	DNA
.	TRBJ1-1	.	15	TRBV6-5	CASRVSAGGRTEAFF	TGTGCCAGCAGAGTATCAGCGGGGGGTAGGACTGAAGCTTTCTTT
.	TRBJ1-5	.	14	TRBV27	CASSVGYSNQPQHF	TGTGCCAGCAGTGTGGGGTATAGCAATCAGCCCCAGCATTTT
TRBD2	TRBJ2-7	.	16	TRBV5-1	CASSSSGGESRYEQYF	TGCGCCAGCAGCTCCTCGGGGGGGGAGTCTCGCTACGAGCAGTACTTC
TRBD2	TRBJ2-1	once	15	TRBV5-1	CASSFSGTSVNEQFF	TGCGCCAGCAGCTTCAGCGGGACTAGCGTCAATGAGCAGTTCTTC
.	TRBJ2-7	.	12	TRBV28	CATRDSAYEQYF	TGTGCCACCCGGGACTCTGCATACGAGCAGTACTTC
TRBD1	TRBJ1-1	.	13	TRBV7-6	CASSLARDRGAFF	TGTGCCAGCAGCTTAGCTCGGGACAGGGGAGCTTTCTTT
.	TRBJ1-2	once	16	TRBV7-9	CASSQGGGTTNYGYTF	TGTGCCAGCAGCCAAGGGGGGGGCACTACTAACTATGGCTACACCTTC
.	TRBJ2-7	.	15	TRBV18	CASSPRDRLTYEQYF	TGTGCCAGCTCACCGCGGGACCGGTTAACCTACGAGCAGTACTTC
.	TRBJ2-1	.	13	TRBV29-1	CSVEELEGNEQFF	TGCAGCGTTGAGGAGCTGGAGGGCAATGAGCAGTTCTTC
TRBD2	TRBJ2-1	once	22	TRBV14	CASSQEVPPGLAGIVSYNEQFF	TGTGCCAGCAGCCAAGAGGTGCCTCCGGGACTAGCGGGAATAGTATCTTACAATGAGCAGTTCTTC
TRBD1	TRBJ2-7	.	15	TRBV7-8	CASSLEQGAQDEQYF	TGTGCCAGCAGCTTAGAGCAGGGGGCGCAGGACGAGCAGTACTTC